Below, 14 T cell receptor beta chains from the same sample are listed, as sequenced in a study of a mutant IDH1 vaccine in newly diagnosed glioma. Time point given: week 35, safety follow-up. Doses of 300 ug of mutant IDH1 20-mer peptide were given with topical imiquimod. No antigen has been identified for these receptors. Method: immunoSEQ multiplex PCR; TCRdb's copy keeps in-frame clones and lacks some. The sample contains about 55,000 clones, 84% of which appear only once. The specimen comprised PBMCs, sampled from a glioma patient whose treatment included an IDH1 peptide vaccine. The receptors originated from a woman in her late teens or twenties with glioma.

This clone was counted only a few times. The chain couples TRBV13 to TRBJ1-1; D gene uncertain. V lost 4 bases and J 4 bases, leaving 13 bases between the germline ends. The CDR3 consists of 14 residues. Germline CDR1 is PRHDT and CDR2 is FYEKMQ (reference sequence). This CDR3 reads CASSSGKGSTEAFF. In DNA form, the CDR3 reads TGTGCCAGCAGCTCTGGTAAAGGATCCACTGAAGCTTTCTTT.

The CDR3, as DNA: TGTGCCAGCAGCTTATTTCCAAGAGGACAGGGAGGGTATGGCTACACCTTC. Translating gives CASSLFPRGQGGYGYTF. V is TRBV7-9 and J is TRBJ1-2, with 8 bases matching TRBD1. V trimming: 2 bases; J trimming: 5 bases; junction bases outside the gene matches: 13. CDR3 size: 17 residues. Germline-derived CDR1 and CDR2 are SEHNR and FQNEAQ (reference sequence).

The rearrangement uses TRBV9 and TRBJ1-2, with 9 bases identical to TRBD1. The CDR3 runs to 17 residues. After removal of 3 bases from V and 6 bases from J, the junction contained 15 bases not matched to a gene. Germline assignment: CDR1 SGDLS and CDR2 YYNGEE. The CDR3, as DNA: TGTGCCAGCAGCGCAACAGGGGGCCCCCGAGGCGGTGATGGCTACACCTTC. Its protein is CASSATGGPRGGDGYTF.

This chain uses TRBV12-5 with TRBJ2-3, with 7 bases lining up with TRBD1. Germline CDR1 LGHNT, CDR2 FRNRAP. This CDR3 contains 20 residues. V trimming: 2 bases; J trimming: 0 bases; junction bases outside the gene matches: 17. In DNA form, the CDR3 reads TGTGCTAGTGGTTTGAACCCCCCTCGGACAGGATCACCTAGCACAGATACGCAGTATTTT. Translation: CASGLNPPRTGSPSTDTQYF.

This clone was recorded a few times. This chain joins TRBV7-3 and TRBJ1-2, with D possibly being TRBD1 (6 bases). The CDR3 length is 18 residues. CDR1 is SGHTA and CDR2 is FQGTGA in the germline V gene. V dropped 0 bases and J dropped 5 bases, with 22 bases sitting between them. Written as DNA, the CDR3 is TGTGCCAGCAGCTTAACAAAGGGGGGGTTGGATGCAGTATATGGCTACACCTTC. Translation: CASSLTKGGLDAVYGYTF.

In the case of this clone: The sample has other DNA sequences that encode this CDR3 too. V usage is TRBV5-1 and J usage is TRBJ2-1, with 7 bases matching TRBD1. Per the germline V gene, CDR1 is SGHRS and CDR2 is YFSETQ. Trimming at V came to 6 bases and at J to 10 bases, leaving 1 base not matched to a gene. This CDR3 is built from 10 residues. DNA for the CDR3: TGCGCCAGCACGGGACAGGAGCAGTTCTTC. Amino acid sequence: CASTGQEQFF. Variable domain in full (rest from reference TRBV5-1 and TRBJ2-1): KAGVTQTPRYLIKTRGQQVTLSCSPISGHRSVSWYQQTPGQGLQFLFEYFSETQRNKGNFPGRFSGRQFSNSRSEMNVSTLELGDSALYLCASTGQEQFFGPGTRLTVL.

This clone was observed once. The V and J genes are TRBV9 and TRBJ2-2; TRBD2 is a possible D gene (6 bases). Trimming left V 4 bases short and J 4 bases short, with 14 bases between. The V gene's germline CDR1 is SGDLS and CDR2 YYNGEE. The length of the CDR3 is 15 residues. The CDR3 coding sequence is TGTGCCAGCAGCCCCGGGACTTATCTCACCGGGGAGCTGTTTTTT. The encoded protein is CASSPGTYLTGELFF.

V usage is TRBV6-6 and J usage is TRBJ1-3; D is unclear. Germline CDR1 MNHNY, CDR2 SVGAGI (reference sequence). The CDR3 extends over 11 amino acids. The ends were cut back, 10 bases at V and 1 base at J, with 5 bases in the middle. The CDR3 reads CATLSGNTIYF. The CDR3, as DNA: TGTGCCACTCTGTCTGGAAACACCATATATTTT.

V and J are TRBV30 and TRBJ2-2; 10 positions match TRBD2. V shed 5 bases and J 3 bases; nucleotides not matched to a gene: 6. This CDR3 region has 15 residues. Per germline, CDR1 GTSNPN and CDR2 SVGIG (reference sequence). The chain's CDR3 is CAWAWTSGYTGELFF. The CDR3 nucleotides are TGTGCCTGGGCCTGGACTAGCGGTTACACCGGGGAGCTGTTTTTT. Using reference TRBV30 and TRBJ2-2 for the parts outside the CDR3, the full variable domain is SQTIHQWPATLVQPVGSPLSLECTVEGTSNPNLYWYRQAAGRGLQLLFYSVGIGQISSEVPQNLSASRPQDRQFILSSKKLLLSDSGFYLCAWAWTSGYTGELFFGEGSRLTVL.

The CDR3, as DNA: TGTGCCAGCAGCTTAGATACCTTATGGCCGTTCTTC. Translating gives CASSLDTLWPFF. V gene TRBV7-2 combines with J gene TRBJ2-1; D is unclear. The CDR3 totals 12 residues. Deletions cut 1 base from V and 15 bases from J, with 13 bases between. Germline values: CDR1 SGHTA, CDR2 FQGNSA.

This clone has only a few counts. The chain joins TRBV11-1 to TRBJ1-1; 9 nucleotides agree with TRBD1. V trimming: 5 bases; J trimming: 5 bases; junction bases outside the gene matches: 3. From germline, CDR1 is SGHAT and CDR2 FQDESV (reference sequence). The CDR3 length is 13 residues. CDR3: CASSRDRVTEAFF. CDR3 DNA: TGTGCCAGCAGCCGGGACAGGGTAACTGAAGCTTTCTTT. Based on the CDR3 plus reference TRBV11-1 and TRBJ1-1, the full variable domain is EAEVAQSPRYKITEKSQAVAFWCDPISGHATLYWYRQILGQGPELLVQFQDESVVDDSQLPKDRFSAERLKGVDSTLKIQPAELGDSAMYLCASSRDRVTEAFFGQGTRLTVV.

The CDR3 loop is CAWSAQHNEQFF. CDR3 sequence (DNA): TGTGCCTGGAGTGCTCAGCACAATGAGCAGTTCTTC. This chain links TRBV30 with TRBJ2-1, with no clear D. The V end lost 1 base, the J end lost 5 bases, and 6 bases lay between the germline ends. The germline CDR1 and CDR2 sequences are GTSNPN and SVGIG (reference sequence). CDR3 size: 12 residues.

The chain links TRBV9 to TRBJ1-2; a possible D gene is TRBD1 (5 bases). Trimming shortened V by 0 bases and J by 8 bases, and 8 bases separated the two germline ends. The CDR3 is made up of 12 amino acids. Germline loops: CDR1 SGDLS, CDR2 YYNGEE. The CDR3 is CASSVAGGGYTF. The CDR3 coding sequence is TGTGCCAGCAGCGTAGCTGGGGGAGGCTACACCTTC.

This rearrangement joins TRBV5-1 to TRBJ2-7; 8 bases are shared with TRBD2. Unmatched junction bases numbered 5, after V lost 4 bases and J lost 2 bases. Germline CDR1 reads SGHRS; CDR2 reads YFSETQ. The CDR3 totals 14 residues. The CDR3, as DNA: TGCGCCAGCAGCCGGGCGGGGGGAACCTACGAGCAGTACTTC. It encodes CASSRAGGTYEQYF.